The clone carrying this T cell receptor beta chain was seen a single time. Its target is unknown. TCRdb re-called the reads through MiXCR, storing one row per CDR3 protein. The table has 60,000 to 70,000 distinct CDR3 sequences, more than 45% seen once. This entry comes from a study of type 1 regulatory T cells. About the research overall: T-allo10 is an in vitro-generated, Tr1-enriched CD4 T cell product specific for alloantigen. General study points: Compared with non-Tr1 cells, Tr1 cells showed a narrower TCR repertoire.

Germline CDR1 is MNHEY and CDR2 is SVGEGT. The CDR3 is made up of 14 amino acids. V dropped 6 bases and J dropped 1 base, with 13 bases sitting between them. This sequence was found in a human donor in good health. The chain combines TRBV6-2 or TRBV6-3 with TRBJ2-7; a possible D gene is TRBD2 (6 bases). Sequencing was done on a sample of cultured non-Tr1 T cells, either the whole culture or a sorted T cell fraction (not recorded which). CDR3: CASSIKRVSYEQYF. The CDR3 DNA is TGTGCCAGCAGCATCAAGCGGGTTTCCTACGAGCAGTACTTC.